Below, 12 T cell receptor beta chains from the same sample are listed, as sequenced in a study of T cells in Graves' hyperthyroidism and ophthalmopathy. Amplified regions were TCR beta CDR3 sequences from RNA transcripts. Primed by the HTBI set, a first-round RT-PCR was run on the TCR CDR3. TCRdb fed the multiplex PCR reads into MiXCR, producing one record per CDR3 protein. The repertoire consists of 500,000 to 750,000 distinct CDR3 sequences, with 14% occurring once and the leading ten covering more than 6%. The material sequenced was blood. These receptors all stem from a woman aged 18-35 years with Graves' ophthalmopathy.

The V gene is TRBV19, the J gene TRBJ2-7, with 10 bases that match TRBD1. CDR1 LNHDA and CDR2 SQIVND come from the germline V gene (reference sequence). CDR3 length: 15 residues. The trim removed 7 bases at V and 3 bases at J, leaving 9 bases unmatched. CDR3 residues: CASTRDRDRGYEQYF. In DNA, the CDR3 is TGTGCCAGTACCCGGGACCGGGACAGGGGCTACGAGCAGTACTTC. Full variable domain (remainder filled in from reference TRBV19 and TRBJ2-7): DGGITQSPKYLFRKEGQNVTLSCEQNLNHDAMYWYRQDPGQGLRLIYYSQIVNDFQKGDIAEGYSVSREKKESFPLTVTSAQKNPTAFYLCASTRDRDRGYEQYFGPGTRLTVT.

This chain uses TRBV9 with TRBJ1-1, with a possible D match to TRBD1 (5 bases). The CDR3 runs to 15 residues. Trimming shortened V by 3 bases and J by 1 base, and 13 bases separated the two germline ends. Germline-derived CDR1 and CDR2 are SGDLS and YYNGEE. CDR3 sequence (DNA): TGTGCCAGCAGCGAGGCCGGGACCGCGAACACTGAAGCTTTCTTT. Protein: CASSEAGTANTEAFF.

This rearrangement joins TRBV20-1 to TRBJ1-3, with 9 bases lining up with TRBD1. In germline, CDR1 is DFQATT, CDR2 SNEGSKA (reference sequence). The CDR3 covers 14 residues. J lost 7 bases, V lost 2 bases, and 6 bases had no gene match. Here the CDR3 reads CSARPWTGENTIYF. DNA for the CDR3: TGCAGTGCTAGACCCTGGACAGGGGAGAACACCATATATTTT.

In this sample, this clonotype turned up a few times. V gene TRBV27 combines with J gene TRBJ1-2; no clear D. From germline, CDR1 is MNHEY and CDR2 SMNVEV (reference sequence). The CDR3 is 15 amino acids. The ends were cut back, 5 bases at V and 2 bases at J, with 15 bases in the middle. CDR3 loop: CASSPRTGVNYGYTF. The CDR3 DNA reads as TGTGCCAGCAGTCCGAGGACCGGGGTGAACTATGGCTACACCTTC.

The chain recombines TRBV4-3 with TRBJ2-1; 7 bases line up with TRBD2. The CDR3 is 13 residues long. Germline V CDR1 and CDR2: LGHNA, YSLEER. Unmatched junction bases numbered 7, after V lost 5 bases and J lost 9 bases. As DNA, the CDR3 is TGCGCCAGCAGCAAAAGCGGGGTCCGTGAGCAGTTCTTC. Amino acid sequence: CASSKSGVREQFF.

This clonotype was seen many times. The junction does not match germline at one end; this may be a read error. V gene TRBV7-9 combines with J gene TRBJ2-3; 9 bases match TRBD2. Germline CDR1 is SEHNR and CDR2 is FQNEAQ (reference sequence). This CDR3 has 17 residues. Written as DNA, the CDR3 is TGTGCCAGCAGCTTAACATCGTCCGGGACTAGCACAGATACGCAGTGTTTT. Translating gives CASSLTSSGTSTDTQCF.

This clonotype was detected many times. The chain has TRBV12-3 or TRBV12-4 and TRBJ2-7; TRBD2 might be the D (5 bases). V shed 1 base and J shed 7 bases, with 8 bases lying between them. CDR3 length: 12 residues. The CDR3 reads CASSLGWEEQYF. CDR3 sequence (DNA): TGTGCCAGCAGTTTAGGGTGGGAGGAGCAGTACTTC.

This clonotype appeared many times. The J gene is TRBJ1-2, the V gene TRBV2; D not resolved. From germline, CDR1 is SNHLY and CDR2 FYNNEI. Between the trimmed V and J ends, which lost 7 bases and 4 bases, there was a span of 10 bases. The CDR3 is made up of 12 amino acids. In DNA, the CDR3 is TGTGCCAGCAAAGGGTTCGCCTATGGCTACACCTTC. Protein product: CASKGFAYGYTF.

In this sample, this clonotype turned up many times. The V and J genes are TRBV30 and TRBJ1-1; perhaps TRBD1 as D (5 bases). The germline gives CDR1 GTSNPN, CDR2 SVGIG (reference sequence). The CDR3 runs 12 residues. With 2 bases removed from V and 4 bases from J, the gap between germline ends came to 8 bases. CDR3 sequence (DNA): TGTGCCTGGAGTTGGGGGAGCACTGAAGCTTTCTTT. Its translation is CAWSWGSTEAFF. Complete variable domain (other parts from reference TRBV30 and TRBJ1-1): SQTIHQWPATLVQPVGSPLSLECTVEGTSNPNLYWYRQAAGRGLQLLFYSVGIGQISSEVPQNLSASRPQDRQFILSSKKLLLSDSGFYLCAWSWGSTEAFFGQGTRLTVV.

This clonotype was found a few times. The rearrangement links TRBV12-3 or TRBV12-4 to TRBJ2-7; the match to TRBD2 covers 10 bases. This CDR3 spans 16 amino acids. Trimming cost V 6 bases and J 2 bases; bases outside gene matches: 10. The CDR3 sequence: CASRGGLAGGPYEQYF. The CDR3 region has the DNA TGTGCCAGCAGGGGGGGTTTAGCGGGAGGCCCCTACGAGCAGTACTTC.

This clonotype has a count of ten or more. This chain uses TRBV6-1 with TRBJ2-7, with 10 bases that match TRBD2. This CDR3 comprises 15 residues. Germline assignment: CDR1 MNHNS and CDR2 SASEGT. The V and J ends lost 7 bases and 2 bases, in that order; junction bases with no gene match: 8. The CDR3 protein is CASTQTSGLTYEQYF. CDR3 in DNA: TGTGCCAGCACCCAGACTAGCGGGCTTACCTACGAGCAGTACTTC.

The sample holds a few counts of this clonotype. The DNA of the CDR3 is TGTGCCAGCAGCTCCCCTGGGACTAGCAGGGGGGGGGGTTCCTACAATGAGCAGTTCTTC. Translation gives CASSSPGTSRGGGSYNEQFF. The chain is built from TRBV7-9 and TRBJ2-1; 9 nucleotides agree with TRBD2. The junction had 17 bases not matched to a gene; V was cut back by 4 bases and J by 1 base. This CDR3 is built from 20 residues. CDR1 SEHNR and CDR2 FQNEAQ come from the germline V gene (reference sequence).